This T cell receptor (beta chain) was profiled in a study of control samples from healthy donors and cancer patients. Sequencing used immunoSEQ multiplex PCR; TCRdb keeps in-frame clones, though not all of them. The data hold around 27,000 clones, with 85% observed a single time. Germline CDR1 and CDR2: SEHNR and FQNEAQ (reference sequence). V gave up 5 bases and J gave up 3 bases, with 5 bases separating them. This CDR3 region has 11 residues. This sequence was found in a woman aged 55-75 years with head and neck cancer. Sequencing was carried out using PBMCs. The chain links TRBV7-9 to TRBJ2-7; D call uncertain. CDR3 nucleotides: TGTGCCAGCAGCCTAAACTACGAGCAGTACTTC. As protein: CASSLNYEQYF.